This TCR beta chain was identified in a study of shared clonotypes between healthy human individuals. Overall study findings and caveats: Sampling involved blood alone; tissue repertoires likely differ.

Note on this clone: Its cognate antigen is unknown.

Sequenced by immunoSEQ multiplex PCR; TCRdb stores in-frame clones only, minus some. The table has some 1,600,000 clones, 95% to 99% seen once. Germline values: CDR1 SGHTA, CDR2 FQGTGA. V was shortened by 5 bases and J by 6 bases, with 17 bases between the two germline ends. The CDR3 length is 15 residues. The receptor was isolated from a man aged 25 to 40 in good health. The material sequenced was naive CD4+ T cells sorted from blood. Subset specified: CD45RA+ positively selected. The chain is built from TRBV7-3 and TRBJ2-1; D is unresolved. DNA of the CDR3: TGTGCCAGCAGCCCTCGGAATACTGTAGGCAATGAGCAGTTCTTC. Amino acids: CASSPRNTVGNEQFF.